The sequence of this TCR beta chain was determined in a study of T cells in localized non-small cell lung cancer. Whole-study findings and limits: Longer overall survival was associated with a higher density of T cells in the blood. Adjacent lung exhibited a median of 57 among the 100 most abundant tumor clones. Investigators sequenced only a single tumor region, leaving heterogeneity possible. Exceeding tumor, uninvolved adjacent lung had the highest T cell clonality.

Concerning this clone itself: Its antigen remains unidentified.

This table comes from immunoSEQ multiplex PCR, and its TCRdb copy is limited to in-frame clones, with some not included. Of about 77,000 clones listed, 70% to 90% were seen once; the top ten hold 20% to 25%. V was trimmed by 3 bases and J by 0 bases, leaving 8 bases between them. Germline V gene data show CDR1 as GTSNPN and CDR2 as SVGIG (reference sequence). The CDR3 covers 13 residues. This chain joins TRBV30 and TRBJ1-1; D is undetermined. The material sequenced was peripheral blood, taken before any cancer treatment. This receptor was taken from a woman aged 35 to 70 with stage I squamous cell lung carcinoma. The CDR3 is CAWSNQVNTEAFF. The DNA for the CDR3 is TGTGCCTGGAGCAACCAGGTGAACACTGAAGCTTTCTTT.